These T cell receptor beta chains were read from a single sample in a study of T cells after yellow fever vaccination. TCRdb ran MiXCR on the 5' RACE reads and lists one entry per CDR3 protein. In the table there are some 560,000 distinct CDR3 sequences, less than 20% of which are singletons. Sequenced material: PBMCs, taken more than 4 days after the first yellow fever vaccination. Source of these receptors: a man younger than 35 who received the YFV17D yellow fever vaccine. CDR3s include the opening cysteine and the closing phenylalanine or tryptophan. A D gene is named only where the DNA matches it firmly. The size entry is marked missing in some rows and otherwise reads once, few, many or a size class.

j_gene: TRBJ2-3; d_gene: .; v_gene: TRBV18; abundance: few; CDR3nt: TGTGCCAGCTCAAAGGCTAATCAGCGAGCCGGGGATACGCAGTATTTT; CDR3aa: CASSKANQRAGDTQYF
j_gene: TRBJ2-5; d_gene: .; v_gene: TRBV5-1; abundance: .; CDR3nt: TGCGCCAGTGGGGGGTCGGGCCAAGAGACCCAGTACTTC; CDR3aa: CASGGSGQETQYF
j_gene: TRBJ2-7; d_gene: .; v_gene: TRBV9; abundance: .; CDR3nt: TGTGCCAGCAGCGTAGGGGGCGTAAGCTCCTACGAGCAGTACTTC; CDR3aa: CASSVGGVSSYEQYF
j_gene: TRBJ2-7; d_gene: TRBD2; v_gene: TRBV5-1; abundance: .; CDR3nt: TGCGCCAGCACGGGGGGTCTCTCCTACGAGCAGTACTTC; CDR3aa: CASTGGLSYEQYF
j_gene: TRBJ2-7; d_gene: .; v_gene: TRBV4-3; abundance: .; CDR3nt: TGCGCCAGCAGCCAAGGGCTCGACAGTACCTACGAGCAGTACTTC; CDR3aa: CASSQGLDSTYEQYF
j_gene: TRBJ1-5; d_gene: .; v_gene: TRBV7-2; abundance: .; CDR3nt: TGTGCCAGCAGCTTTAGAGGGGTGCGAGGCAATCAGCCCCAGCATTTT; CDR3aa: CASSFRGVRGNQPQHF
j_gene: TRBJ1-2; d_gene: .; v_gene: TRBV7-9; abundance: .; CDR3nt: TGTGCCAGCAGCTTAGGACCAAAGGAGGACTATGGCTACACCTTC; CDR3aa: CASSLGPKEDYGYTF
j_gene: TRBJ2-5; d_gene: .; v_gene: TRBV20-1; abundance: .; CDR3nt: TGCAGTGCTAGGAAGCGTGAGGGCGAAGAGACCCAGTACTTC; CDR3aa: CSARKREGEETQYF
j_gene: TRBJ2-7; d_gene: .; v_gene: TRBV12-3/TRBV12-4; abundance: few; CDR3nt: TGTGCCAGCAGTCCTCACAGTTACGAGCAGTACTTC; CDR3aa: CASSPHSYEQYF
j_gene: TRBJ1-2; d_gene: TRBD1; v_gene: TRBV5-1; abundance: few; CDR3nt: TGCGCCAGCAGCTTGACCGACAGGGACCATGGCTACACCTTC; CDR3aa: CASSLTDRDHGYTF
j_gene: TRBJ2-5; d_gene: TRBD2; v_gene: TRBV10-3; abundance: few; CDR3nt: TGTGCCATCAGTCCCGGGACTAGCAGGGAGACCCAGTACTTC; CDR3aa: CAISPGTSRETQYF
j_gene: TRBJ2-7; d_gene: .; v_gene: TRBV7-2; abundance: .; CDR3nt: TGTGCCAGCAGCTTAGACTTTGGCCCCGAGCAGTACTTC; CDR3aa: CASSLDFGPEQYF
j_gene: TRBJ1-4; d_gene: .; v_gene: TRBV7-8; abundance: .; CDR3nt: TGTGCCAGCAGCTTAAGGGTAGGGCTGGACGGAAAACTGTTTTTT; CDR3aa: CASSLRVGLDGKLFF
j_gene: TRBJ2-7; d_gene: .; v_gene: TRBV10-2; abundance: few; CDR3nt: TGCGCCAGCTCGATCGGACACCTCTTAGGGAGCAACGAGCAGTACTTC; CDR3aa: CASSIGHLLGSNEQYF
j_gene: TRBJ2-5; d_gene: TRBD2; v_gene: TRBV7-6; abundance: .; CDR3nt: TGTGCCAGCAGCTTACGTAGCGGGGGGGCCGCTGGGGCAGAGACCCAGTACTTC; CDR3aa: CASSLRSGGAAGAETQYF
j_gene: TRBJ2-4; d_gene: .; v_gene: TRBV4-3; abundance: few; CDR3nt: TGCGCCAGCAGCCAAGACCCCGGACACCCTTCCAAAAACATTCAGTACTTC; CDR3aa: CASSQDPGHPSKNIQYF
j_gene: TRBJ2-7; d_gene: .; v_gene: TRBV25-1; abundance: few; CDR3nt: TGTGCCAGCAGTGAATTCGGCGGGGCCTACGAGCAGTACTTC; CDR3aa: CASSEFGGAYEQYF
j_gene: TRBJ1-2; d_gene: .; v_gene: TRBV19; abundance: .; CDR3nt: TGTGCCAGCAGCAGGTCCTCGGTACAAAACTATGGCTACACCTTC; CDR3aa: CASSRSSVQNYGYTF
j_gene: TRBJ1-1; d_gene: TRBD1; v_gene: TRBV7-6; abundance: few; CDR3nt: TGTGCCAGCAGCTTTGGGACAGGGGACACTGAAGCTTTCTTT; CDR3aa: CASSFGTGDTEAFF
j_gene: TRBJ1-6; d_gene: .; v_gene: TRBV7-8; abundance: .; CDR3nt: TGTGCCAGCCACGACCGAGGGGAGCTCAATTCACCCCTCCACTTT; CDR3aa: CASHDRGELNSPLHF
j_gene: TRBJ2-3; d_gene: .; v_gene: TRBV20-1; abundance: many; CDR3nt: TGCAGTGCTCCCCGGCGGGGAGGCACAGATACGCAGTATTTT; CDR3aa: CSAPRRGGTDTQYF
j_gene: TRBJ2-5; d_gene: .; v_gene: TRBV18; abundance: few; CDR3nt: TGTGCCAGCTCACTACAAACTGGAACCCCACAAGAGACCCAGTACTTC; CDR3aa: CASSLQTGTPQETQYF
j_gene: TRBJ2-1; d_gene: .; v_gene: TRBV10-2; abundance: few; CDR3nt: TGCGCCAGCAGTGACGTTGTGGGAACCCGAGGTAGGGTGCAGTTCTTC; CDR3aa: CASSDVVGTRGRVQFF
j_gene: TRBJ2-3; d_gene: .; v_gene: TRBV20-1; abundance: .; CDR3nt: TGCAGTGCTGGGGGTGTGGGGGGATACACAGATACGCAGTATTTT; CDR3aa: CSAGGVGGYTDTQYF
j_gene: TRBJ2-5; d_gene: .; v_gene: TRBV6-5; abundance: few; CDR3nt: TGTGCCAGCAGTTACTCGATCGCCGGGTTGGAGACCCAGTACTTC; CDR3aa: CASSYSIAGLETQYF
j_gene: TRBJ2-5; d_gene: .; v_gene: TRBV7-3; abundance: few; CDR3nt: TGTGCCAGCAAGCAGGGGCCAGCCCAAGAGACCCAGTACTTC; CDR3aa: CASKQGPAQETQYF
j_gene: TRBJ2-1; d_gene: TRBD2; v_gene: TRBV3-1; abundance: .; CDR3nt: TGTGCCAGCAGCGAAATCGCCGGGACTAGCGGTTACAATGAGCAGTTCTTC; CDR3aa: CASSEIAGTSGYNEQFF
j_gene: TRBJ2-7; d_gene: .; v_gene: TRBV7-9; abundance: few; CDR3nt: TGTGCCAGCAGCACCATCCGCTACGAGCAGTACTTC; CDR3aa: CASSTIRYEQYF
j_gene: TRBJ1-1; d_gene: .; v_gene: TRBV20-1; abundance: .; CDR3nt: TGCAGTGCTTCGAAGGTCACTGAAGCTTTCTTT; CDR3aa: CSASKVTEAFF
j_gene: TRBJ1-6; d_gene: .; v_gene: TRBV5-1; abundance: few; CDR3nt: TGCGCCAGCAGCTTGGAACTGCCCGGTTCACCCCTCCACTTT; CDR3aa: CASSLELPGSPLHF
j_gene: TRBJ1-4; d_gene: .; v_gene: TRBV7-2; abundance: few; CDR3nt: TGTGCCAGCAGCGTGCTGGCGGGTTGGGATGAAAAACTGTTTTTT; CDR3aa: CASSVLAGWDEKLFF
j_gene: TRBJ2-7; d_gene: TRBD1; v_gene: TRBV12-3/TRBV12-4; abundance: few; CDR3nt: TGTGCCAGCAGTCCGCAGGGGGAAAAGCAGTACTTC; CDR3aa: CASSPQGEKQYF
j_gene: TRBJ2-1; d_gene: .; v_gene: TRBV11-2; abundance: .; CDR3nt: TGTGCCAGCAGCTTAGAATCCGGGGAGCAGTTCTTC; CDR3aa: CASSLESGEQFF
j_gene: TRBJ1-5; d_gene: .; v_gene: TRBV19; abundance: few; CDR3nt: TGTGCCAGTAGTATAGAAAAGAATCAGCCCCAGCATTTT; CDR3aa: CASSIEKNQPQHF
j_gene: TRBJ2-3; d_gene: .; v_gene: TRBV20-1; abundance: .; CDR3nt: TGCAGTGCTAGTACAGGCACAGATACGCAGTATTTT; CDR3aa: CSASTGTDTQYF
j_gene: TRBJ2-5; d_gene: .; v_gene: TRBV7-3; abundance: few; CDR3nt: TGTGCCAGCAGCTTAATGCTCCAAGAGACCCAGTACTTC; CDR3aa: CASSLMLQETQYF
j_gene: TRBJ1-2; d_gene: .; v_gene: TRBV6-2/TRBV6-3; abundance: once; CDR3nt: TGTGCCAGCAGTTACTCGATGCCGGATAACTATGGCTACACCTTC; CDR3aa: CASSYSMPDNYGYTF
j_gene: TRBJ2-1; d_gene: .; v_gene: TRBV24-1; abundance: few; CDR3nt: TGTGCCACCAGTGATCGAAACAGCAACAATGAGCAGTTCTTC; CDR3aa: CATSDRNSNNEQFF
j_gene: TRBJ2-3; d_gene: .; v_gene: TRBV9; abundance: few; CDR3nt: TGTGCCAGCAGCGTAGAGGGGGGGCCCTCGAGCACAGATACGCAGTATTTT; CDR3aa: CASSVEGGPSSTDTQYF
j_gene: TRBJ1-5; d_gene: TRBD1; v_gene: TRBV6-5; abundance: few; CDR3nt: TGTGCCAGCAGTTACGCGGACAGGCCCCAGCCCCAGCATTTT; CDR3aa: CASSYADRPQPQHF
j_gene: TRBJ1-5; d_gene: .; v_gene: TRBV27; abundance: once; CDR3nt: TGTGCCACCGCCGTTGCAGGGATGGGTCAGCCCCAGCATTTT; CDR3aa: CATAVAGMGQPQHF
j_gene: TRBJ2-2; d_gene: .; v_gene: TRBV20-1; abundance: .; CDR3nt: TGCAGTGCTTCCGACCCGGGGGCCACGAACACCGGGGAGCTGTTTTTT; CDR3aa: CSASDPGATNTGELFF
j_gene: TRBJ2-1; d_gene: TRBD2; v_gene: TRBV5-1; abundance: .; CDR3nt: TGCGCCAGCAGCTTACCGGGACTAGCGGGAGGGAATGAGCAGTTCTTC; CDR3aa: CASSLPGLAGGNEQFF
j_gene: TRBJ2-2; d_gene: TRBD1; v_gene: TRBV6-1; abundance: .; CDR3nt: TGTGCCAGAAGCAAACGGACAGGGAACACCGGGGAGCTGTTTTTT; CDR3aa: CARSKRTGNTGELFF
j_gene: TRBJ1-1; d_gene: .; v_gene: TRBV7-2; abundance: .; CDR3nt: TGTGCCAGCACCAACATGAACACTGAAGCTTTCTTT; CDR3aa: CASTNMNTEAFF
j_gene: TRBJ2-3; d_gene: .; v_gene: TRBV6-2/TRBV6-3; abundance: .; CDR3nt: TGTGCCAGCAGTTACAGAAGAGAAATAAGAACAGATACGCAGTATTTT; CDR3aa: CASSYRREIRTDTQYF
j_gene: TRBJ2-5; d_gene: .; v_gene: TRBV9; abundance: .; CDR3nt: TGTGCCAGCAACCGCTTGGGGAATCGGGCAGAGACCCAGTACTTC; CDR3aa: CASNRLGNRAETQYF
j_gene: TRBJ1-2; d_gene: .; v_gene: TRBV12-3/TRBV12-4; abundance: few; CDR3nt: TGTGCCAGCAGCATCATGGGTGGCTACACCTTC; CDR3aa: CASSIMGGYTF
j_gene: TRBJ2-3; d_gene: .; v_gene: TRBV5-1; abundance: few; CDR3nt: TGCGCCAGCAGGCTAAGGGCCGCCACAGATACGCAGTATTTT; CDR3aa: CASRLRAATDTQYF
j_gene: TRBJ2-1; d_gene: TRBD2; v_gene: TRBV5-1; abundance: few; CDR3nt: TGCGCCAGCAGCTTCGCTAGCGGGAATGAGCAGTTCTTC; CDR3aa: CASSFASGNEQFF
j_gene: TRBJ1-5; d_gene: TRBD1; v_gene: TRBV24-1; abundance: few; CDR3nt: TGTGCCACCAGTGATGGTCCACAGGGGCAGCCCCAGCATTTT; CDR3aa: CATSDGPQGQPQHF
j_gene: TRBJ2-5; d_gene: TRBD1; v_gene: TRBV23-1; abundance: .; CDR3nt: TGCGCCAGCGGACCACCTCCGTTCAGGGGGCGCGAGGAGACCCAGTACTTC; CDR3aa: CASGPPPFRGREETQYF